This TCR beta chain appears in the sequencing data of a study of vaccination and CD4 T cells after COVID-19. Note on this clonotype: No antigen is known for it.

Germline-derived CDR1 and CDR2 are SEHNR and FQNEAQ (reference sequence). The V gene lost 3 bases and the J gene lost 6 bases, with 14 bases spanning the gap. The CDR3 is made up of 14 amino acids. With the Oncomine TCR Beta short-read assay, DNA from cultured CD4+ T cells was sequenced. TCRdb fed the PCR reads into MiXCR, producing one record per CDR3 protein. The sample includes some 17,000 distinct CDR3 sequences, over 40% of them seen just once. Time point denoted: late sampling 161 to 241 days after vaccination in three convalescent patients. Treatment denoted: roughly 10-day PBMC culture with coronavirus spike peptide pools or control peptides (ViraFEST assay).

The receptor was derived from a human donor who had recovered from COVID-19. This chain joins TRBV7-9 and TRBJ1-1; the D gene is possibly TRBD1 (6 bases). This specimen consisted of CD4+ T cells from blood, cultured in vitro, obtained about 7 months after SARS-CoV-2 vaccination. The CDR3: CASSFYREGPEAFF. The CDR3 nucleotides are TGTGCCAGCAGCTTTTACAGGGAGGGTCCTGAAGCTTTCTTT.